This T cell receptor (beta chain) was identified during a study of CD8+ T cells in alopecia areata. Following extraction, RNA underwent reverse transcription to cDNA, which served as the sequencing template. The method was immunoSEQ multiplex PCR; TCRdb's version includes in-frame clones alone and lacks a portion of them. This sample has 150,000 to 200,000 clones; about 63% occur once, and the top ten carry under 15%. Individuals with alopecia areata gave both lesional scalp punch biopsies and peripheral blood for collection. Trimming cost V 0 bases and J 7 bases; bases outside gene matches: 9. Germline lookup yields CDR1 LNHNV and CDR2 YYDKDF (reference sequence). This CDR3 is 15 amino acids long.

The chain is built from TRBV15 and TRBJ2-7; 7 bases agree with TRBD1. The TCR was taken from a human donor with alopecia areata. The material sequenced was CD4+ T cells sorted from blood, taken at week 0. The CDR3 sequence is CATSRDQKGAGEQYF. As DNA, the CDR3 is TGTGCCACCAGCAGAGATCAGAAGGGGGCGGGTGAGCAGTACTTC.